Below are 26 T cell receptor beta chains sequenced from a single sample in a study of blood T cells in healthy people across ages. The second PCR ran roughly 6 to 11 cycles with a sample-barcoded 5' primer and J-beta primers. TCRdb itself ran the 5' RACE reads through MiXCR, one entry per CDR3 protein. This sample has fewer than 800,000 distinct CDR3 sequences, with approximately 30% found just once. Source material: blood. The receptors here all came from a woman aged 80 or over in good health.

The chain couples TRBV20-1 to TRBJ1-5, with D possibly being TRBD1 (5 bases). CDR3 length: 15 residues. The germline V and J ends were trimmed by 1 base and 2 bases, with 12 bases remaining between them. Germline V CDR1 and CDR2: DFQATT, SNEGSKA (reference sequence). Here the CDR3 DNA reads TGCAGTGCTAGAGCCGGACACGGGGGCAATCAGCCCCAGCATTTT. This codes for CSARAGHGGNQPQHF.

This clonotype has more than one count but fewer than ten. The V call is TRBV28, the J call TRBJ1-5, with 7 bases identical to TRBD1. The CDR3 is 13 amino acids. From germline, CDR1 is MDHEN and CDR2 SYDVKM. Trimming at V came to 5 bases and at J to 7 bases, leaving 5 bases not matched to a gene. CDR3 protein: CASSETGTQPQHF. CDR3 DNA sequence: TGTGCCAGCAGTGAGACAGGGACCCAGCCCCAGCATTTT.

This clonotype was counted only a few times. This may arise from a read error, as a much more abundant clone is one base away. This sequence joins TRBV10-3 and TRBJ2-5; the D call may be TRBD1 or TRBD2 (6 bases each). Matching the DNA end better, TRBJ2-7 makes the J call doubtful. The CDR3 loop spans 13 amino acids. Germline V gene lookup returns CDR1 ENHRY and CDR2 SYGVKD. CDR3 sequence (DNA): TGTGCCATCAGTGTTGGGGGGCAAGGCGAGCAGTACTTC. This codes for CAISVGGQGEQYF.

This clonotype was seen at least ten times. V is TRBV15 and J is TRBJ2-5; 8 bases agree with TRBD1. CDR1 is LNHNV and CDR2 is YYDKDF in the germline V gene (reference sequence). J gave up 4 bases and V 3 bases, and 4 bases lay outside the gene matches. The CDR3 consists of 14 residues. The chain's CDR3 is CATSRRGQGETQYF. As DNA, the CDR3 is TGTGCCACCAGCAGGCGTGGACAGGGAGAGACCCAGTACTTC. The full variable domain, in which reference TRBV15 and TRBJ2-5 provide the parts outside the CDR3, is DAMVIQNPRYQVTQFGKPVTLSCSQTLNHNVMYWYQQKSSQAPKLLFHYYDKDFNNEADTPDNFQSRRPNTSFCFLDIRSPGLGDTAMYLCATSRRGQGETQYFGPGTRLLVL.

This clonotype was recorded at least ten times. This chain's CDR3 is CASSGQGKYEQYF. The CDR3 bases are TGCGCCAGCAGCGGACAGGGGAAGTACGAGCAGTACTTC. The genes are TRBV5-1 and TRBJ2-7; 9 positions match TRBD1. The CDR3 contains 13 residues. Germline lookup yields CDR1 SGHRS and CDR2 YFSETQ. V trimming: 4 bases; J trimming: 4 bases; junction bases outside the gene matches: 3.

This clonotype was recorded a few times. The rearrangement uses TRBV7-9 and TRBJ2-5; D may be TRBD1 or TRBD2 (5 bases each). The V end lost 0 bases, the J end lost 5 bases, and 13 bases lay between the germline ends. Looked up from germline, CDR1 is SEHNR and CDR2 is FQNEAQ (reference sequence). The CDR3 length is 15 residues. The CDR3 DNA sequence: TGTGCCAGCAGCTTAGCTGGGACCTGGAGGGAGACCCAGTACTTC. It translates to CASSLAGTWRETQYF. The variable domain in full, with the rest retrieved from reference TRBV7-9 and TRBJ2-5, is DTGVSQNPRHKITKRGQNVTFRCDPISEHNRLYWYRQTLGQGPEFLTYFQNEAQLEKSRLLSDRFSAERPKGSFSTLEIQRTEQGDSAMYLCASSLAGTWRETQYFGPGTRLLVL.

This clonotype was observed many times. The CDR3 DNA is TGCGCCAGCAGCCCCTTTGGGGGCGGTGACACTGAAGCTTTCTTT. Translating gives CASSPFGGGDTEAFF. The chain uses TRBV4-3 and TRBJ1-1; the D gene is possibly TRBD1 (6 bases). This CDR3 is built from 15 residues. In germline, CDR1 is LGHNA, CDR2 YSLEER. Trimming pared 4 bases from V and 3 bases from J, leaving 15 bases between.

This clonotype was counted at least ten times. V and J are TRBV28 and TRBJ1-1; a possible D gene is TRBD1 (6 bases). CDR3 length equals 12 residues. V lost 6 bases and J 11 bases, leaving 16 bases between the germline ends. From germline, CDR1 is MDHEN and CDR2 SYDVKM. The CDR3 protein is CASRSSRGSAFF. In nucleotides, the CDR3 is TGTGCCAGCAGATCCTCCAGGGGTTCGGCTTTCTTT. The full variable domain, rest sourced from reference TRBV28 and TRBJ1-1, is DVKVTQSSRYLVKRTGEKVFLECVQDMDHENMFWYRQDPGLGLRLIYFSYDVKMKEKGDIPEGYSVSREKKERFSLILESASTNQTSMYLCASRSSRGSAFFGQGTRLTVV.

The sample holds many counts of this clonotype. The chain is built from TRBV5-5 and TRBJ2-7; 8 nucleotides line up with TRBD1. Germline V CDR1 and CDR2: SGHKS, YYEKEE (reference sequence). The CDR3 totals 15 residues. J was trimmed by 4 bases and V by 4 bases; bases with no gene match: 10. In DNA, the CDR3 is TGTGCCAGCAGCCCCGTGCCGACAGGGGCTTACGAGCAGTACTTC. Residues: CASSPVPTGAYEQYF.

This clonotype was seen a handful of times. The chain couples TRBV30 to TRBJ1-1; tentatively, D is TRBD1 (5 bases). Per the germline V gene, CDR1 is GTSNPN and CDR2 is SVGIG (reference sequence). The germline V and J ends were trimmed by 0 bases and 7 bases, with 15 bases remaining between them. This CDR3 spans 14 amino acids. The CDR3 sequence: CAWSVRGTGREAFF. CDR3 DNA sequence: TGTGCCTGGAGTGTACGTGGTACAGGCCGTGAAGCTTTCTTT.

The chain combines TRBV18 with TRBJ2-5; 7 bases match TRBD1. V trimming: 5 bases; J trimming: 2 bases; junction bases outside the gene matches: 14. Germline-derived CDR1 and CDR2 are KGHSH and LQKENI. The CDR3 covers 17 residues. The CDR3 coding sequence is TGTGCCAGCTCAACCCAAATGACAGGGATAGGGCAAGAGACCCAGTACTTC. This encodes CASSTQMTGIGQETQYF.

CDR3 residues: CSARGSGSEDEQFF. The CDR3 nucleotides are TGCAGTGCTAGAGGGAGCGGGAGCGAGGATGAGCAGTTCTTC. V usage is TRBV20-1 and J usage is TRBJ2-1, with 8 bases fitting TRBD2. The CDR3 length is 14 residues. Germline CDR1 DFQATT, CDR2 SNEGSKA (reference sequence). The V segment lost 1 base and the J segment 8 bases; nucleotides outside the gene matches: 7.

This clonotype was seen many times. This chain connects TRBV6-5 to TRBJ2-1; 13 bases line up with TRBD2. The CDR3 runs 16 residues. CDR1 is MNHEY, CDR2 SVGAGI, per germline. The junction had 9 bases not matched to a gene; V was cut back by 5 bases and J by 8 bases. Here the CDR3 DNA reads TGTGCCAGCAGTCTAACCGGGACTAGCGGGGTGTATGAGCAGTTCTTC. Residues: CASSLTGTSGVYEQFF.

This clonotype was counted many times. This sequence joins TRBV6-6 and TRBJ1-2; the match to TRBD1 covers 10 bases. The germline gives CDR1 MNHNY, CDR2 SVGAGI (reference sequence). V lost 4 bases to trimming and J lost 9 bases; unmatched junction nucleotides: 8. The CDR3 spans 14 residues. The CDR3 DNA follows: TGTGCCAGCAGTTCCCCGACAGGGGGCCTGAGCTACACCTTC. Protein product: CASSSPTGGLSYTF.

This clonotype was detected many times. V usage is TRBV20-1 and J usage is TRBJ1-6, with D unresolved. CDR1 and CDR2 from the germline V gene are DFQATT and SNEGSKA (reference sequence). The V and J ends lost 0 bases and 7 bases respectively, with 13 bases between them. There are 15 residues in the CDR3. The CDR3 sequence: CSARDSDLSNSPLHF. The DNA for the CDR3 is TGCAGTGCTAGAGATTCGGACCTGAGCAATTCACCCCTCCACTTT.

In its sample, this clonotype was seen once. The chain links TRBV19 to TRBJ2-2; D remains unclear. This CDR3 region has 16 residues. Germline V gene data show CDR1 as LNHDA and CDR2 as SQIVND (reference sequence). Trimming removed 3 bases at V and 1 base at J, with 12 bases between. The CDR3 region has the DNA TGTGCCAGTAGTATTTCGTTGGCCCTGAACACCGGGGAGCTGTTTTTT. It translates to CASSISLALNTGELFF.

Note on this clonotype: This sequence may be a read error, since a much larger clone differs from it by one base. V usage is TRBV7-2 and J usage is TRBJ2-5; D remains unclear. The germline CDR1 and CDR2 sequences are SGHTA and FQGNSA. This CDR3 has 13 residues. V lost 1 base to trimming and J lost 11 bases, with 14 bases between them. CDR3 loop: CASSLEPYNEQYF. CDR3 DNA sequence: TGTGCCAGCAGCTTAGAACCATACAATGAGCAGTACTTC.

Remarks on this clonotype: Sequence at one end of the junction differs from germline and may be a read error. The gene calls are TRBV6-2 or TRBV6-3 and TRBJ2-7; D is ambiguous. This CDR3 is 13 amino acids long. Germline lookup yields CDR1 MNHEY and CDR2 SVGEGT. The DNA for the CDR3 is TGTGCCAACAGTTACGCCCCGACCTACGAGCAGTACTTC. Encoded protein: CANSYAPTYEQYF.

The CDR3 protein is CATSDSTAGDGGYTF. The CDR3 bases are TGTGCCACCAGTGATTCTACCGCCGGAGATGGTGGCTACACCTTC. The chain carries TRBV24-1 and TRBJ1-2; D not certain. This CDR3 is built from 15 residues. V lost 2 bases, J lost 7 bases, and 16 bases lay in between. Germline-derived CDR1 and CDR2 are KGHDR and SFDVKD.

This clonotype was observed once. CDR3 sequence (DNA): TGTGCCAGCAGTTTAGGGAGACTTAAAGGGTTCCCTGAAGCTTTCTTT. It is translated as CASSLGRLKGFPEAFF. V and J are TRBV12-3 or TRBV12-4 and TRBJ1-1; no clear D. Trimming shortened V by 1 base and J by 6 bases, and 18 bases separated the two germline ends. This CDR3 region has 16 residues.

V usage is TRBV5-1 and J usage is TRBJ1-1; 11 bases line up with TRBD1. The CDR3 has 15 residues. Germline trimming cut 4 bases from V and 6 bases from J; bases unmatched to any gene: 8. The germline V gene encodes CDR1 SGHRS and CDR2 YFSETQ. The CDR3 reads CASSPRPGQGAEAFF. The CDR3 nucleotides are TGCGCCAGCAGCCCAAGACCGGGACAGGGGGCTGAAGCTTTCTTT.

This clonotype was observed many times. The junction departs from the called germline gene at one end, perhaps through a read error. In DNA form, the CDR3 reads TGTGCCAGCAGCTTACGTTCGGCCCAAGGGACCCAGTACTTC. It translates to CASSLRSAQGTQYF. The chain couples TRBV7-9 to TRBJ2-7; D gene uncertain. TRBJ2-5 matches the DNA end more closely, so the J call is doubtful. CDR1 SEHNR and CDR2 FQNEAQ come from the germline V gene (reference sequence). The CDR3 is made up of 14 amino acids.

This clonotype was recorded a few times. The chain links TRBV7-3 to TRBJ2-5, with 8 bases identical to TRBD2. The CDR3 runs 12 residues. CDR1 is SGHTA and CDR2 is FQGTGA in the germline V gene. V shed 5 bases, J shed 11 bases, and the junction held 7 bases outside the gene matches. The CDR3, as DNA: TGTGCCAGCAGCGTTAGCGGGGTTGCGCAGTACTTC. This gives the protein CASSVSGVAQYF.

Comments on this clonotype: A clone one base away is much larger, so this may be a read error. Likely a read error: the CDR3 ends without its conserved phenylalanine or tryptophan. CDR3 nucleotide sequence: TGTGCCTGGGGGGACAGGGACGGCTACACCTCC. It encodes CAWGDRDGYTS. The chain recombines TRBV30 with TRBJ1-2; TRBD1 matches 9 bases. This CDR3 has 11 residues. Germline V gives CDR1 GTSNPN, CDR2 SVGIG (reference sequence). The ends lost 5 bases at V and 8 bases at J; junction bases unmatched: 3.

Turning to this clonotype: A much larger clone sits a single nucleotide away, making a read error possible. The chain recombines TRBV4-1 with TRBJ1-1, with 7 bases lining up with TRBD1. J was trimmed by 2 bases and V by 4 bases; bases with no gene match: 7. The CDR3 length is 15 residues. CDR1 and CDR2 from the germline V gene are MGHRA and YSYEKL. The CDR3, as DNA: TGCGCCAGCAGCCCCTGGGACAGTGCCAACACTGAAGCTTTCTTT. Its protein product is CASSPWDSANTEAFF.

The chain has TRBV5-1 and TRBJ2-7; 7 nucleotides line up with TRBD2. In germline, CDR1 is SGHRS, CDR2 YFSETQ. The CDR3 is 16 amino acids. Trimming cost V 0 bases and J 0 bases; bases outside gene matches: 6. The CDR3 region has the DNA TGCGCCAGCAGCTTGGAGCGCGGGAGAAACTCCTACGAGCAGTACTTC. This encodes CASSLERGRNSYEQYF. Full variable domain (outside the CDR3, taken from reference TRBV5-1 and TRBJ2-7): KAGVTQTPRYLIKTRGQQVTLSCSPISGHRSVSWYQQTPGQGLQFLFEYFSETQRNKGNFPGRFSGRQFSNSRSEMNVSTLELGDSALYLCASSLERGRNSYEQYFGPGTRLTVT.